Below are 32 T cell receptor beta chains sequenced from a single sample in a study of shared clonotypes between healthy human individuals. It was CD45RO-negative cells, positively selected for CCR7, that made up naive CD8 cells, with terminally differentiated effector memory CD45RA+ cells excluded. Produced via immunoSEQ multiplex PCR; TCRdb's table is partial and in-frame only. This sample has about 590,000 clones; 95% occur once, and the top ten carry 0.09% to 0.13%. Sequencing input: naive CD8+ T cells sorted from blood. These receptors were obtained from a woman aged 25-40 years in good health.

This chain connects TRBV5-1 to TRBJ1-1; D not resolved. Per the germline V gene, CDR1 is SGHRS and CDR2 is YFSETQ. This CDR3 region has 14 residues. Deletions cut 0 bases from V and 3 bases from J, with 9 bases between. The CDR3 DNA reads as TGCGCCAGCAGCTTGGGTGAGGGATACACTGAAGCTTTCTTT. The encoded protein is CASSLGEGYTEAFF.

This rearrangement joins TRBV6-5 to TRBJ2-2; D is ambiguous. Between the trimmed V and J ends, which lost 2 bases and 6 bases, there was a span of 7 bases. The CDR3 has 13 amino acids. The V gene's germline CDR1 is MNHEY and CDR2 SVGAGI. The CDR3 here is CASSYGVPGELFF. In DNA form, the CDR3 reads TGTGCCAGCAGTTACGGGGTCCCCGGGGAGCTGTTTTTT.

In its sample, this clone was seen once. J is TRBJ2-7 and V is TRBV12-2. TRBV12-2 is noted as a pseudogene. The CDR3 extends over 14 amino acids. The CDR3 here is CASRRRDPSYEQYF. Here the CDR3 DNA reads TGTGCAAGTCGCCGCCGGGACCCCTCCTACGAGCAGTACTTC.

The rearrangement links TRBV5-1 to TRBJ1-5, with TRBD1 matching 7 bases. CDR3 length: 15 amino acids. V lost 7 bases to trimming and J lost 7 bases; unmatched junction nucleotides: 14. The germline V gene encodes CDR1 SGHRS and CDR2 YFSETQ. CDR3 in DNA: TGCGCCAGCCCGCCTCGCGGGCAGGGGGTGCAGCCCCAGCATTTT. It translates to CASPPRGQGVQPQHF.

The rearrangement links TRBV7-9 to TRBJ1-2; D unclear. CDR3 length: 12 residues. V dropped 6 bases and J dropped 3 bases, with 8 bases sitting between them. Germline V CDR1 and CDR2: SEHNR, FQNEAQ (reference sequence). The CDR3 protein is CASRGIDYGYTF. The CDR3 DNA reads as TGTGCCAGCAGAGGGATCGACTATGGCTACACCTTC.

This clone is a singleton in its sample. This chain links TRBV27 with TRBJ2-7; D is unresolved. Germline CDR1 reads MNHEY; CDR2 reads SMNVEV (reference sequence). The V end was cut by 5 bases, the J end by 0 bases, with 11 bases between. The CDR3 covers 14 residues. This CDR3 is CASSPGPSSYEQYF. CDR3 sequence (DNA): TGTGCCAGCAGTCCTGGGCCTTCCTCCTACGAGCAGTACTTC.

The chain joins TRBV29-1 to TRBJ2-5; 15 nucleotides line up with TRBD2. Germline CDR1 is SQVTM and CDR2 is ANQGSEA. Unmatched junction bases numbered 6, after V lost 2 bases and J lost 5 bases. The CDR3 extends over 16 amino acids. CDR3 bases: TGCAGCGTTGAATCACGAGGGACTAGCGGGGGGGAGACCCAGTACTTC. Its protein is CSVESRGTSGGETQYF.

The rearrangement uses TRBV6-5 and TRBJ2-3, with D hard to call. V lost 0 bases and J 0 bases, leaving 7 bases between the germline ends. Germline V lookup: CDR1 MNHEY, CDR2 SVGAGI. This CDR3 comprises 15 residues. Here the CDR3 DNA reads TGTGCCAGCAGTTACTCGAAACCTAGCACAGATACGCAGTATTTT. Translating gives CASSYSKPSTDTQYF.

Turning to this clone: This sample includes further DNA sequences coding for the same CDR3. This chain connects TRBV27 to TRBJ2-7; 11 nucleotides agree with TRBD2. Per germline, CDR1 MNHEY and CDR2 SMNVEV (reference sequence). This CDR3 spans 15 amino acids. V lost 6 bases to trimming and J lost 0 bases; unmatched junction nucleotides: 4. CDR3 nucleotides: TGTGCCAGCAGCTTGGGGACTAGCGGCTCCTACGAGCAGTACTTC. Protein product: CASSLGTSGSYEQYF.

The chain recombines TRBV27 with TRBJ2-7; D gene ambiguous. This CDR3 is built from 12 residues. Germline values: CDR1 MNHEY, CDR2 SMNVEV (reference sequence). The V gene lost 4 bases and the J gene lost 3 bases, with 7 bases spanning the gap. The CDR3 reads CASSSRNYEQYF. The CDR3 region has the DNA TGTGCCAGCAGTTCCCGGAACTACGAGCAGTACTTC.

This clone was seen only once. The rearrangement uses TRBV19 and TRBJ2-3; 9 bases fit TRBD1. The length of the CDR3 is 16 residues. The J segment lost 0 bases and the V segment lost 7 bases, leaving 8 bases of the junction unmatched. From germline, CDR1 is LNHDA and CDR2 SQIVND (reference sequence). The CDR3 spells CASTPGQGISTDTQYF. Here the CDR3 DNA reads TGTGCCAGTACCCCGGGACAGGGAATTAGCACAGATACGCAGTATTTT.

The CDR3 loop reads CATSTPHEGYQPQHF. The CDR3 region has the DNA TGTGCCACCAGCACCCCACACGAGGGGTATCAGCCCCAGCATTTT. V is TRBV15 and J is TRBJ1-5; tentatively, D is TRBD1 (5 bases). V was cut by 4 bases and J by 5 bases, with 15 bases left in between. In germline, CDR1 is LNHNV, CDR2 YYDKDF (reference sequence). The CDR3 contains 15 residues.

The chain employs TRBV6-1 and TRBJ1-1; D might be TRBD1 (5 bases). V lost 7 bases to trimming and J lost 0 bases, with 9 bases between them. The V gene's germline CDR1 is MNHNS and CDR2 SASEGT. This CDR3 has 13 residues. CDR3 nucleotide sequence: TGTGCCAGCAAAGAGGACATGAACACTGAAGCTTTCTTT. Translating gives CASKEDMNTEAFF.

The gene calls are TRBV4-1 and TRBJ2-3, with 9 nucleotides matching TRBD2. Germline CDR1 reads MGHRA; CDR2 reads YSYEKL. CDR3 length: 18 residues. V trimming: 0 bases; J trimming: 2 bases; junction bases outside the gene matches: 9. CDR3 protein: CASSQEPSGTPSTDTQYF. Written as DNA, the CDR3 is TGCGCCAGCAGCCAAGAACCTAGCGGGACCCCCTCCACAGATACGCAGTATTTT.

The CDR3 loop is CASSKLQGMIPEAFF. In nucleotides, the CDR3 is TGTGCCAGCAGTAAATTACAGGGGATGATCCCTGAAGCTTTCTTT. The genes are TRBV27 and TRBJ1-1, with TRBD1 matching 7 bases. Germline V gene lookup returns CDR1 MNHEY and CDR2 SMNVEV (reference sequence). The CDR3 extends over 15 amino acids. The V and J ends lost 5 bases and 6 bases, in that order; junction bases with no gene match: 12.

The gene calls are TRBV19 and TRBJ2-3; 8 bases line up with TRBD1. V lost 3 bases to trimming and J lost 5 bases; unmatched junction nucleotides: 4. Germline V CDR1 and CDR2: LNHDA, SQIVND (reference sequence). The CDR3 length is 14 residues. The CDR3 DNA reads TGTGCCAGTAGTATGGGACAGGTAAAAGATACGCAGTATTTT. The encoded protein is CASSMGQVKDTQYF. Combining the CDR3 with reference TRBV19 and TRBJ2-3 gives the whole variable domain DGGITQSPKYLFRKEGQNVTLSCEQNLNHDAMYWYRQDPGQGLRLIYYSQIVNDFQKGDIAEGYSVSREKKESFPLTVTSAQKNPTAFYLCASSMGQVKDTQYFGPGTRLTVL.

V usage is TRBV15 and J usage is TRBJ2-7; D tentatively fits TRBD1 or TRBD2 (5 bases each). CDR3 length equals 13 residues. V gave up 8 bases and J gave up 1 base, with 12 bases separating them. Germline assignment: CDR1 LNHNV and CDR2 YYDKDF (reference sequence). CDR3: CATAYGTSYEQYF. Written as DNA, the CDR3 is TGTGCCACCGCTTATGGGACGTCCTACGAGCAGTACTTC.

This sequence joins TRBV27 and TRBJ2-5; D not certain. CDR3 size: 15 residues. CDR1 and CDR2 (germline): MNHEY, SMNVEV (reference sequence). With 0 bases removed from V and 0 bases from J, the gap between germline ends came to 8 bases. CDR3 sequence (DNA): TGTGCCAGCAGTTTATCAGGGAACGACCAAGAGACCCAGTACTTC. Amino acid sequence: CASSLSGNDQETQYF.

This chain links TRBV19 with TRBJ2-7, with D maybe TRBD2 (5 bases). Trimming cost V 5 bases and J 2 bases, with 7 bases left between them. This CDR3 is 12 amino acids long. Germline-derived CDR1 and CDR2 are LNHDA and SQIVND (reference sequence). The CDR3 spells CASSRDTYEQYF. The CDR3 bases are TGTGCCAGTAGTCGGGATACCTACGAGCAGTACTTC.

V and J are TRBV7-9 and TRBJ2-1; tentative D call: TRBD1 (5 bases). This CDR3 region has 14 residues. Per the germline V gene, CDR1 is SEHNR and CDR2 is FQNEAQ (reference sequence). V lost 1 base and J lost 4, with 8 bases in between. DNA of the CDR3: TGTGCCAGCAGCTTAGACGACAGTTACAATGAGCAGTTCTTC. Protein sequence: CASSLDDSYNEQFF. The entire variable domain, with the rest obtained from reference TRBV7-9 and TRBJ2-1, is as follows: DTGVSQNPRHKITKRGQNVTFRCDPISEHNRLYWYRQTLGQGPEFLTYFQNEAQLEKSRLLSDRFSAERPKGSFSTLEIQRTEQGDSAMYLCASSLDDSYNEQFFGPGTRLTVL.

The chain is built from TRBV27 and TRBJ2-3; 8 nucleotides agree with TRBD2. V shed 7 bases, J shed 4 bases, and the junction held 1 base outside the gene matches. The CDR3 extends over 12 amino acids. CDR1 is MNHEY, CDR2 SMNVEV, per germline (reference sequence). As DNA, the CDR3 is TGTGCCAGCATCGGGGGGGCAGATACGCAGTATTTT. Protein sequence: CASIGGADTQYF.

This sequence joins TRBV6-6 and TRBJ1-4; D gene ambiguous. The CDR3 loop spans 16 amino acids. Per germline, CDR1 MNHNY and CDR2 SVGAGI (reference sequence). Trimming removed 2 bases from V and 2 bases from J, with 12 bases in between. This chain's CDR3 is CASSYDLLTTNEKLFF. CDR3 sequence (DNA): TGTGCCAGCAGTTACGACCTATTAACCACTAATGAAAAACTGTTTTTT.

The rearrangement uses TRBV29-1 and TRBJ2-2; no definite D call. CDR3 length equals 13 residues. The V end lost 8 bases, the J end lost 3 bases, and 13 bases lay between the germline ends. Germline V lookup: CDR1 SQVTM, CDR2 ANQGSEA. This chain's CDR3 is CSIEVPDTGELFF. The CDR3 nucleotides read TGCAGCATCGAGGTTCCTGACACCGGGGAGCTGTTTTTT.

As concerns this clone: This same CDR3 is encoded by further DNA sequences in the sample. The chain links TRBV4-1 to TRBJ1-5, with D hard to call. The CDR3 runs 11 residues. Germline CDR1 and CDR2: MGHRA and YSYEKL. V gave up 1 base and J gave up 10 bases, with 5 bases separating them. CDR3 in amino acids: CASSQGGPQHF. The DNA for the CDR3 is TGCGCCAGCAGCCAAGGTGGTCCCCAGCATTTT.

The V call is TRBV11-3, the J call TRBJ2-3; D unresolved. Deletions cut 1 base from V and 4 bases from J, with 9 bases between. The CDR3 spans 14 residues. The germline gives CDR1 SGHNT, CDR2 YENEEA. The CDR3 DNA sequence: TGTGCCAGCAGCTTAGGGTACCCCGCAGATACGCAGTATTTT. Translating gives CASSLGYPADTQYF.

The V and J genes are TRBV6-5 and TRBJ2-1; D could derive from TRBD1 or TRBD2 (6 bases each). The CDR3 runs to 16 residues. Germline assignment: CDR1 MNHEY and CDR2 SVGAGI. The V end was cut by 0 bases, the J end by 3 bases, with 12 bases between. CDR3 sequence: CASSYSGRGGYNEQFF. The CDR3, as DNA: TGTGCCAGCAGTTACTCGGGCAGGGGAGGCTACAATGAGCAGTTCTTC.

The V call is TRBV14, the J call TRBJ2-1; 7 bases fit TRBD1. The ends lost 4 bases at V and 5 bases at J; junction bases unmatched: 17. This CDR3 has 18 amino acids. CDR1 SGHDN and CDR2 FVKESK come from the germline V gene. The CDR3 DNA follows: TGTGCCAGCAGCCGCACCGAGCTCAGGGGGTGGCAACACAATGAGCAGTTCTTC. Its protein product is CASSRTELRGWQHNEQFF.

There are a few counts of this clone. The same CDR3 arises from other DNA sequences in this sample as well. V usage is TRBV7-9 and J usage is TRBJ2-7; D gene ambiguous. Germline assignment: CDR1 SEHNR and CDR2 FQNEAQ (reference sequence). The CDR3 consists of 12 residues. V lost 0 bases, J lost 4 bases, and 4 bases lay in between. CDR3 in amino acids: CASSLADYEQYF. The CDR3, as DNA: TGTGCCAGCAGCTTAGCCGATTACGAGCAGTACTTC.

The J gene is TRBJ2-1, the V gene TRBV5-4; 14 bases are a match to TRBD2. V shed 4 bases, J shed 0 bases, and the junction held 6 bases outside the gene matches. The length of the CDR3 is 18 residues. The V gene's germline CDR1 is SGHNT and CDR2 YYREEE (reference sequence). CDR3 region: CASSPGLAGGPSYNEQFF. In DNA form, the CDR3 reads TGTGCCAGCAGCCCCGGACTAGCGGGAGGACCCTCCTACAATGAGCAGTTCTTC.

The rearrangement links TRBV5-1 to TRBJ2-1; 12 bases map to TRBD2. Per germline, CDR1 SGHRS and CDR2 YFSETQ. The CDR3 contains 15 residues. Losses at the gene ends were 7 bases for V and 8 bases for J; bases not matched to a gene: 10. The CDR3 here is CASGLTSGSVDEQFF. The CDR3 region has the DNA TGCGCCAGCGGGCTGACTAGCGGGAGTGTAGATGAGCAGTTCTTC.

The chain combines TRBV4-1 with TRBJ2-2; TRBD2 aligns across 9 bases. This CDR3 has 17 amino acids. Trimming at V came to 3 bases and at J to 1 base, leaving 6 bases not matched to a gene. Germline V gene data show CDR1 as MGHRA and CDR2 as YSYEKL. CDR3 sequence (DNA): TGCGCCAGCAGCCAGAAAACTAGCGGGCTGAACACCGGGGAGCTGTTTTTT. Its translation: CASSQKTSGLNTGELFF.

The rearrangement joins TRBV19 to TRBJ2-7; no reliable D call. Trimming left V 4 bases short and J 0 bases short, with 13 bases between. Looked up from germline, CDR1 is LNHDA and CDR2 is SQIVND (reference sequence). The CDR3 extends over 15 amino acids. This CDR3 reads CASSTAGAFSYEQYF. For the CDR3, the DNA is TGTGCCAGTAGTACGGCAGGCGCATTCTCCTACGAGCAGTACTTC.